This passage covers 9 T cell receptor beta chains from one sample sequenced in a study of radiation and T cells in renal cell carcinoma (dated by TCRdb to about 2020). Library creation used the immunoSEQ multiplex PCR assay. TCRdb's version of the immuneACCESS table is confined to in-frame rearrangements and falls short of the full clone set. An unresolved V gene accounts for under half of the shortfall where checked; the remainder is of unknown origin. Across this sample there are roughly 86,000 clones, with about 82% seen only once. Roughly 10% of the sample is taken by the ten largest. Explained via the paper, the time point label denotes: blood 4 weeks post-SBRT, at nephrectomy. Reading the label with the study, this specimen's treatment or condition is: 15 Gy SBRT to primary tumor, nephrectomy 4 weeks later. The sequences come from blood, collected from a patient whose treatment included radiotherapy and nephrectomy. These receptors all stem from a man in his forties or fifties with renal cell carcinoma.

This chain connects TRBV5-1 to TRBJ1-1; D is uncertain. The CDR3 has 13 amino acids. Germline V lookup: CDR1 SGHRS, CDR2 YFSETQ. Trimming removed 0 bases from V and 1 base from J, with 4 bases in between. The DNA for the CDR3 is TGCGCCAGCAGCTTGGATAGGAACACTGAAGCTTTCTTT. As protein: CASSLDRNTEAFF.

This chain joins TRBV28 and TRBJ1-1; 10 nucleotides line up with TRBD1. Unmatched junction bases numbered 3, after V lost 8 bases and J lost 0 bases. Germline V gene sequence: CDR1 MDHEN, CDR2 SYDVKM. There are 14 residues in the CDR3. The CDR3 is CASRTGGMNTEAFF. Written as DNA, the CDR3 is TGTGCCAGCCGGACAGGGGGGATGAACACTGAAGCTTTCTTT.

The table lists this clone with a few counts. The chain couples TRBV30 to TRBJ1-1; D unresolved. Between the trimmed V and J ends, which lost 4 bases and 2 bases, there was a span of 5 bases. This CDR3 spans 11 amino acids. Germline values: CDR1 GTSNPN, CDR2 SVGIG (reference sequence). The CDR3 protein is CAWNKNTEAFF. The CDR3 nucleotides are TGTGCCTGGAACAAAAACACTGAAGCTTTCTTT.

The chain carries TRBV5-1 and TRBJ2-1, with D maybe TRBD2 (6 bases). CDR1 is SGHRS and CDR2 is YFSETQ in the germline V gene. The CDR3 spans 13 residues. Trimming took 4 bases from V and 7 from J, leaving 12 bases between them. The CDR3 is CASSQGTGNEQFF. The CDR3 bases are TGCGCCAGCAGCCAAGGGACTGGTAATGAGCAGTTCTTC. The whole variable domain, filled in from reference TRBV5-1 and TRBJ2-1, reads KAGVTQTPRYLIKTRGQQVTLSCSPISGHRSVSWYQQTPGQGLQFLFEYFSETQRNKGNFPGRFSGRQFSNSRSEMNVSTLELGDSALYLCASSQGTGNEQFFGPGTRLTVL.

The CDR3 loop is CASSVVGRGNYGYTF. The CDR3 coding sequence is TGTGCCAGCAGCGTAGTGGGCAGGGGCAACTATGGCTACACCTTC. The rearrangement links TRBV9 to TRBJ1-2, with D perhaps TRBD1 (6 bases). The CDR3 runs to 15 residues. Germline-derived CDR1 and CDR2 are SGDLS and YYNGEE. V dropped 0 bases and J dropped 2 bases, with 11 bases sitting between them.

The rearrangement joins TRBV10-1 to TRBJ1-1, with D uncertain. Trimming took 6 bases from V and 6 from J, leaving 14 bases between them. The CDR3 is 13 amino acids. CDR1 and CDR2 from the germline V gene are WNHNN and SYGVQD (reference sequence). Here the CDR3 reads CASRPGFDAEAFF. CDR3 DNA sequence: TGCGCCAGCAGGCCGGGGTTTGACGCTGAAGCTTTCTTT.

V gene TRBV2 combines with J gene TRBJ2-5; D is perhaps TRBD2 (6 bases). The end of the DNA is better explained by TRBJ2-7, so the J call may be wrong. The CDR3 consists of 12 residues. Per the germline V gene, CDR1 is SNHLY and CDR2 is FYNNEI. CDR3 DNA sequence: TGTGCCAGCACCCTAGCGCGCCTCGAGCAGTACTTC. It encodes CASTLARLEQYF.

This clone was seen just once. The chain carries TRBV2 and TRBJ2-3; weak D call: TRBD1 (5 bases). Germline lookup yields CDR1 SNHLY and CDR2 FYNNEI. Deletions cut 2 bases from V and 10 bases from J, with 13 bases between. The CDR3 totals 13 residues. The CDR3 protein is CASSELGLGPQYF. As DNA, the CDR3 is TGTGCCAGCAGTGAATTGGGGCTAGGCCCGCAGTATTTT.

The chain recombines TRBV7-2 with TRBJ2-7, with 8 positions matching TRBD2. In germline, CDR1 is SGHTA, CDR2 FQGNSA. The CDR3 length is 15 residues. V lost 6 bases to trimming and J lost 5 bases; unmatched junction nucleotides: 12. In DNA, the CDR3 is TGTGCCAGCAGGGACGGGACTAGGGTTAAAAACGAGCAGTACTTC. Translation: CASRDGTRVKNEQYF.